This T cell receptor (beta chain) derives from a study of OX40 agonist ivuxolimab in advanced cancers. Study overall: Patients were infused with ivuxolimab every 2 weeks at 0.01 to 10 mg/kg. Study-wide results and limits: There was clonal expansion of CD4+ and CD8+ blood T cells by week 6 at 0.1 to 3.0 mg/kg.

This clone appeared a single time. Its matching antigen is unknown. Produced via immunoSEQ multiplex PCR; TCRdb's table is partial and in-frame only. In the table there are 65,000 to 70,000 clones, roughly 76% of which are singletons. The ends lost 3 bases at V and 4 bases at J; junction bases unmatched: 7. Germline V gene data show CDR1 as MNHEY and CDR2 as SMNVEV (reference sequence). There are 16 residues in the CDR3. This TCR was recovered from an adult with an advanced solid tumor such as melanoma, head and neck, liver or kidney cancer. The V and J genes are TRBV27 and TRBJ1-4, with TRBD1 identical over 8 bases. The sample consisted of CD4+ or CD8+ T cells sorted from blood, taken in a trial of the OX40 agonist ivuxolimab. CDR3 nucleotide sequence: TGTGCCAGCAGTTTGCAGGGGGCGGGGATTAATGAAAAACTGTTTTTT. Translating gives CASSLQGAGINEKLFF.